The 11 T cell receptor beta chains given below trace back to one sample, sequenced in a study of regulatory T cells in long-lasting Graves disease. Relying on iRepertoire HTBI primers and Arm-PCR of CDR3 regions, the team built TCR beta libraries. TCRdb reprocessed the multiplex PCR reads with MiXCR, giving one entry per CDR3 protein. Found here are 550,000 to 700,000 distinct CDR3 sequences, about 15% of them singletons; the top ten hold approximately 12%. As to time point: newly diagnosed GD, antithyroid drugs for less than 3 months. PBMCs were the source of the RNA used for TCR sequencing. This same sample was also taken into another study, of T cells in Graves' hyperthyroidism and ophthalmopathy.

The specimen comprised peripheral blood mononuclear cells (PBMCs), sampled at new diagnosis, from a patient treated with antithyroid drugs. All receptors come from a man between 18 and 35 years old with Graves disease.

This clonotype was counted ten times or more. V is TRBV18 and J is TRBJ1-1, with D unresolved. This CDR3 has 11 amino acids. CDR1 KGHSH and CDR2 LQKENI come from the germline V gene. Trimming left V 2 bases short and J 7 bases short, with 5 bases between. In DNA form, the CDR3 reads TGTGCCAGCTCACCAGGTCGTGAAGCTTTCTTT. Protein product: CASSPGREAFF.

There are many counts of this clonotype. The CDR3 DNA follows: TGCGCCAGCTCCGGACCGGCTAGCGGGAGATACGAGCAGTACTTC. Its protein is CASSGPASGRYEQYF. This chain connects TRBV4-1 to TRBJ2-7, with 10 positions matching TRBD2. The CDR3 sequence is 15 residues long. Trimming removed 8 bases from V and 4 bases from J; junction bases left unmatched: 11. CDR1 MGHRA and CDR2 YSYEKL come from the germline V gene.

The table lists this clonotype with many counts. The chain recombines TRBV6-5 with TRBJ2-5; a possible D gene is TRBD1 (5 bases). This CDR3 region has 15 residues. Germline CDR1 reads MNHEY; CDR2 reads SVGAGI. V was shortened by 0 bases and J by 5 bases, with 13 bases between the two germline ends. The CDR3 region is CASSYSISKGETQYF. The CDR3 DNA follows: TGTGCCAGCAGTTACTCGATCTCGAAGGGGGAGACCCAGTACTTC.

V and J are TRBV19 and TRBJ1-6, with D uncertain. The CDR3 is made up of 14 amino acids. V was clipped by 5 bases and J by 9 bases, with 14 bases between them. CDR1 is LNHDA and CDR2 is SQIVND in the germline V gene (reference sequence). CDR3 bases: TGTGCCAGTAGTGGAGGGAGAGGCGGTTCACCCCTCCACTTT. It yields the protein CASSGGRGGSPLHF.

In this sample, this clonotype turned up many times. CDR3 coding DNA: TGTGCCAGCCATTCCGGGGGCAGCCCAAACTACGAGCAGTACTTC. This gives the protein CASHSGGSPNYEQYF. The genes are TRBV28 and TRBJ2-7; tentatively, D is TRBD1 or TRBD2 (6 bases each). Germline V gene sequence: CDR1 MDHEN, CDR2 SYDVKM. The length of the CDR3 is 15 residues. Between the trimmed V and J ends, which lost 8 bases and 3 bases, there was a span of 20 bases. The full variable domain, in which reference TRBV28 and TRBJ2-7 provide the parts outside the CDR3, is DVKVTQSSRYLVKRTGEKVFLECVQDMDHENMFWYRQDPGLGLRLIYFSYDVKMKEKGDIPEGYSVSREKKERFSLILESASTNQTSMYLCASHSGGSPNYEQYFGPGTRLTVT.

This clonotype was counted ten times or more. This sequence joins TRBV5-1 and TRBJ2-3; no firm D call. Trimming removed 4 bases from V and 4 bases from J, with 16 bases in between. CDR1 is SGHRS and CDR2 is YFSETQ in the germline V gene. This CDR3 is built from 15 residues. The CDR3 DNA is TGCGCCAGCAGCCAAAGTCTAGTGTCGGCAGATACGCAGTATTTT. It yields the protein CASSQSLVSADTQYF.

This clonotype occurred once. This chain joins TRBV15 and TRBJ2-1, with TRBD2 matching over 10 bases. The CDR3 is made up of 16 amino acids. In germline, CDR1 is LNHNV, CDR2 YYDKDF (reference sequence). The ends lost 0 bases at V and 6 bases at J; junction bases unmatched: 5. DNA of the CDR3: TGTGCCACCAGCAGAGATCTGTCTAGCGGGAGCAATGAGCAGTTCTTC. This gives the protein CATSRDLSSGSNEQFF.

The sample holds a few counts of this clonotype. The rearrangement links TRBV28 to TRBJ1-5; D is ambiguous. The germline gives CDR1 MDHEN, CDR2 SYDVKM. The CDR3 sequence is 15 residues long. Trimming removed 0 bases at V and 4 bases at J, with 10 bases between. DNA for the CDR3: TGTGCCAGCAGTTTATGGGAGGCTCTAAATCAGCCCCAGCATTTT. It is translated as CASSLWEALNQPQHF.

This clonotype has only a few counts. This chain uses TRBV27 with TRBJ2-7; TRBD1 or TRBD2 may be the D gene (6 bases each). This CDR3 is built from 12 residues. Germline V gene lookup returns CDR1 MNHEY and CDR2 SMNVEV (reference sequence). Trimming shortened V by 8 bases and J by 10 bases, and 18 bases separated the two germline ends. The CDR3 nucleotides read TGTGCCAGCCGACCTAGCGAGGGGGGACAGTACTTC. Translation: CASRPSEGGQYF.

As to this clonotype: This sequence may be a read error, since a much larger clone differs from it by one base. This sequence joins TRBV7-3 and TRBJ2-1, with a tentative D call TRBD1 (5 bases). The CDR3 runs to 13 residues. Germline V CDR1 and CDR2: SGHTA, FQGTGA. CDR3 sequence (DNA): TGTGCCAGCAGCTCACCTGGGGCGAATGGGCAGTTCTTC. Protein sequence: CASSSPGANGQFF.

This clonotype was detected many times. The rearrangement links TRBV20-1 to TRBJ2-3; TRBD1 matches at 7 bases. V lost 3 bases to trimming and J lost 5 bases; unmatched junction nucleotides: 5. Germline loops: CDR1 DFQATT, CDR2 SNEGSKA (reference sequence). CDR3 length equals 13 residues. CDR3 in DNA: TGCAGTGCTAGGGACAGGAGGAGAGATACGCAGTATTTT. Amino acids: CSARDRRRDTQYF.